Listed below are T cell receptor beta chains from one sample, sequenced in a study of regulatory T cells in long-lasting Graves disease. MiXCR, run by TCRdb on the multiplex PCR reads, gives a single entry per CDR3 protein. The table lists approximately 500,000 distinct CDR3 sequences, 20% to 25% of them singletons, with around 7% in the top ten. This specimen consisted of peripheral blood mononuclear cells (PBMCs), obtained when the disease was refractory, from a patient treated with antithyroid drugs. The receptor source for this set is a female donor with Graves disease. The CDR3 runs from the conserved cysteine through the conserved F or W. Each record gives: J gene, D gene, clone size, V gene, CDR3 protein, CDR3 DNA. D genes are given only for firm matches. Only part of the rows carry a size: once, few, many, or a class if the clone is expanded.

TRBJ2-7	NA	many	TRBV2	CASKDDFSSYEQYF	TGTGCCAGCAAGGACGACTTTAGCTCCTACGAGCAGTACTTC
TRBJ2-2	TRBD1	many	TRBV28	CASNPGQRYTGELFF	TGTGCCAGCAATCCGGGACAGAGATACACCGGGGAGCTGTTTTTT
TRBJ1-6	NA	NA	TRBV4-1	CASHRGDRNSPLHF	TGCGCCAGCCATCGGGGGGACCGGAATTCACCCCTCCACTTT
TRBJ1-2	TRBD1	NA	TRBV19	CASSMDRGRINYGYTF	TGTGCCAGTAGTATGGACAGGGGACGGATTAACTATGGCTACACCTTC
TRBJ2-3	TRBD1	NA	TRBV28	CASSLMAGGRTDTQYF	TGTGCCAGCAGTTTGATGGCAGGGGGCAGAACAGATACGCAGTATTTT
TRBJ2-1	NA	NA	TRBV14	CASSPEINTPPGEQFF	TGTGCCAGCAGCCCCGAGATCAATACCCCTCCCGGTGAGCAGTTCTTC
TRBJ2-2	NA	NA	TRBV5-1	CASSYFPIDSGELFF	TGCGCCAGCAGCTATTTTCCCATTGATTCCGGGGAGCTGTTTTTT
TRBJ2-2	NA	NA	TRBV20-1	CSAISAVNTGELVF	TGCAGTGCTATATCCGCGGTAAACACCGGGGAGCTGGTTTTT
TRBJ2-5	NA	NA	TRBV9	CASSVADSGYQETQYF	TGTGCCAGCAGCGTAGCCGACTCGGGATACCAAGAGACCCAGTACTTC
TRBJ1-4	NA	few	TRBV11-2	CASSPSRTGNNEKLFF	TGTGCCAGCAGCCCAAGCCGGACGGGAAATAATGAAAAACTGTTTTTT
TRBJ2-5	NA	few	TRBV5-1	CASSRAGTHQETQYF	TGCGCCAGCAGCCGAGCCGGGACTCACCAAGAGACCCAGTACTTC
TRBJ2-3	TRBD2	NA	TRBV6-2/TRBV6-3	CASSYGGRPTDTQYF	TGTGCCAGCAGTTACGGCGGGAGACCCACAGATACGCAGTATTTT
TRBJ2-7	NA	many	TRBV6-1	CASTVGGSYEQYF	TGTGCCAGCACTGTGGGGGGTTCCTACGAGCAGTACTTC
TRBJ1-1	NA	many	TRBV7-2	CASSPRVPPGEAFF	TGTGCCAGCAGCCCCCGGGTACCACCAGGGGAGGCTTTCTTT
TRBJ2-5	NA	few	TRBV7-8	CASSTPTVGETQYF	TGTGCCAGCAGCACACCAACGGTAGGGGAGACCCAGTACTTC
TRBJ1-5	NA	few	TRBV28	CASSPRTEVYSNQPQHF	TGTGCCAGCAGCCCGAGGACGGAGGTTTATAGCAATCAGCCCCAGCATTTT
TRBJ1-2	NA	NA	TRBV27	CASSLSGSRGGYTF	TGTGCCAGCAGTTTATCGGGGTCCCGTGGTGGCTACACCTTC
TRBJ2-7	NA	few	TRBV24-1	CATSETGYEQYF	TGTGCCACCAGTGAAACAGGGTACGAGCAGTACTTC
TRBJ2-1	TRBD1	NA	TRBV6-1	CASSPGTGYYNEQFF	TGTGCCAGCAGTCCCGGGACAGGGTACTACAATGAGCAGTTCTTC
TRBJ1-6	TRBD1	few	TRBV20-1	CSAHDRVSSPLHF	TGCAGTGCCCATGACAGGGTTAGTTCACCCCTCCACTTT
TRBJ1-1	NA	once	TRBV7-8	CASSLARIETSGNTEAFF	TGTGCCAGCAGCTTAGCGCGCATTGAGACCTCCGGGAACACTGAAGCTTTCTTT
TRBJ2-7	TRBD1	many	TRBV6-1	CASRTTGGRREQYF	TGTGCCAGCAGGACGACAGGGGGAAGGCGCGAGCAGTACTTC
TRBJ2-7	NA	few	TRBV14	CASSQEGGWAYEQYF	TGTGCCAGCAGCCAAGAAGGGGGTTGGGCCTACGAGCAGTACTTC
TRBJ1-1	NA	few	TRBV13	CASSLGVRGWSATEAFF	TGTGCCAGCAGCTTAGGAGTTCGGGGATGGTCGGCCACTGAAGCTTTCTTT
TRBJ1-1	NA	NA	TRBV30	CAWSVVDTEAFF	TGTGCCTGGAGTGTTGTGGACACTGAAGCTTTCTTT
TRBJ2-7	NA	NA	TRBV14	CASSQGTLWRKLPYEQYF	TGTGCCAGCAGCCAAGGCACTCTTTGGAGGAAATTACCCTACGAGCAGTACTTC
TRBJ1-6	NA	many	TRBV6-1	CASSDWGGFDSPLHF	TGTGCCAGCAGTGACTGGGGGGGTTTCGATTCACCCCTCCACTTT